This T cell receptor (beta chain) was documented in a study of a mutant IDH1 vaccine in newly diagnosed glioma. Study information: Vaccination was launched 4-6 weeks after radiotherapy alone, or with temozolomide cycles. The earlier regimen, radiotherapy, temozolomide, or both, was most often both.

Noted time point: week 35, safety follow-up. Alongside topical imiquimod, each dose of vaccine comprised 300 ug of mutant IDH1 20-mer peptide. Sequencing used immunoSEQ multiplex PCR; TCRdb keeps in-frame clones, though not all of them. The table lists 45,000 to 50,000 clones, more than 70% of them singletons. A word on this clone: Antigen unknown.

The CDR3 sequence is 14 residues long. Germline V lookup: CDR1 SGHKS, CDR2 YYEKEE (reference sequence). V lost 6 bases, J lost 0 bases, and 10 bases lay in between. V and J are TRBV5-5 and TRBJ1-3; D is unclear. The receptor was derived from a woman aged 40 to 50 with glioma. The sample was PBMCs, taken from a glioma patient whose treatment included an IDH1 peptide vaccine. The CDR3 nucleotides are TGTGCCAGCATCCGGTGGGGCTCTGGAAACACCATATATTTT. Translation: CASIRWGSGNTIYF.